A selection of T cell receptor beta chains follows, all from one sample in a study of blood T cell repertoires in COVID-19. TCRdb's table, derived via immunoSEQ multiplex PCR, lists solely in-frame clones and lacks some. The sample comprises around 250,000 clones, around 90% of which are singletons, and 0.94% rests with the top ten. Sequenced sample: peripheral blood. The receptors shown here come from a woman in her 40s who had recovered from COVID-19. Each CDR3 is given with its conserved first and last residue. The D gene is left open where the match is weak. Only some rows state a clone size, as once, few, many or a class for expanded clones.

TRBD1 TRBJ1-5 TRBV4-1 - TGCGCCAGCAGCCTCGACAGGGGAAATCAGCCCCAGCATTTT CASSLDRGNQPQHF
- TRBJ2-7 TRBV7-9 - TGTGCCAGCAGCTTAGTTGACGAGGGGCAGTACTTC CASSLVDEGQYF
TRBD1 TRBJ1-1 TRBV30 few TGTGCCTGGAGGAGGGACAGGATGAACACTGAAGCTTTCTTT CAWRRDRMNTEAFF
- TRBJ2-5 TRBV7-3 - TGTGCCAGCAGCGTGGACTATCAAGAGACCCAGTACTTC CASSVDYQETQYF
- TRBJ2-3 TRBV5-4 - TGTGCCAGCAGCTCTCTAGTAGTGCCTCCAGATACGCAGTATTTT CASSSLVVPPDTQYF
- TRBJ1-2 TRBV14 - TGTGCCAGCAGCCAAGCGGCAGGGGTCGGCGTGGCCTATGGCTACACCTTC CASSQAAGVGVAYGYTF
TRBD2 TRBJ2-3 TRBV4-2 - TGTGCCAGCAGCCAAGGACAGCTAGCGGGCCTGGGGGATACGCAGTATTTT CASSQGQLAGLGDTQYF
TRBD2 TRBJ2-7 TRBV3-1/TRBV3-2 - TGTGCCAGCAGCCCCATAGCGGGAGGGCCGGGCGAGCAGTACTTC CASSPIAGGPGEQYF
- TRBJ2-1 TRBV5-4 - TGTGCCAGCAGTCAATCTAATGATGAGCAGTTCTTC CASSQSNDEQFF
TRBD2 TRBJ2-2 TRBV10-3 - TGTGCCATCAGTCGGACTAGCATTACGAACACCGGGGAGCTGTTTTTT CAISRTSITNTGELFF
- TRBJ2-5 TRBV6-5 - TGTGCCAGCAGTTACCCGGGAGAAGAGACCCAGTACTTC CASSYPGEETQYF
- TRBJ2-3 TRBV12-3/TRBV12-4 - TGTGCCAGCAGTTCCGGGACGCGGGATCCCTATTTT CASSSGTRDPYF
TRBD2 TRBJ2-3 TRBV6-6 - TGTGCCATCGGGGTGGGAGGGAGCACAGATACGCAGTATTTT CAIGVGGSTDTQYF
- TRBJ2-5 TRBV19 - TGTGCCAGTAGTACCGGTGGGAGCTTGTGGGAGACCCAGTACTTC CASSTGGSLWETQYF
- TRBJ2-1 TRBV21-1 - TGTGCCAGCAGCAAACTATATCAGTTCTTC CASSKLYQFF
- TRBJ2-7 TRBV28 - TGTGCCACCACAGGGAGCTCCTACGAGCAGTACTTC CATTGSSYEQYF
- TRBJ1-1 TRBV19 - TGTGCCAGTAGTATCGGAGGGTGGCGTAGCACTGAAGCTTTCTTT CASSIGGWRSTEAFF
TRBD1 TRBJ1-5 TRBV12-5 - TGTGCTAGTGGTTTGTACCACGGACAGGGAAGCCAGCCCCAGCATTTT CASGLYHGQGSQPQHF
- TRBJ2-5 TRBV5-5 - TGTGCCAGCAGCTTGACTGAGACCCAGTACTTC CASSLTETQYF
- TRBJ2-7 TRBV18 - TGTGCCAGCTCACGAGCCCCCTACGAGCAGTACTTC CASSRAPYEQYF
TRBD2 TRBJ2-1 TRBV7-9 few TGTGCCAGCAGCCCGCTACCGGGACTAGCGGGAGAGGGTGAGCAGTTCTTC CASSPLPGLAGEGEQFF
TRBD2 TRBJ2-7 TRBV5-1 - TGCGCCAGCCCGGCGCGGGAGGGCCGACTCGAGCAGTACTTC CASPAREGRLEQYF
- TRBJ1-5 TRBV5-1 - TGCGCCAGCAGCATTGATTCAGGGCAGCCCCAGCATTTT CASSIDSGQPQHF
- TRBJ2-5 TRBV9 - TGTGCCAGCAGCGTCTCTGGGGGGGAGACCCAGTACTTC CASSVSGGETQYF
TRBD1 TRBJ2-5 TRBV28 once TGTGCCAGCAGTTTATTGGGACAGGGGTTGGAGACCCAGTACTTC CASSLLGQGLETQYF
TRBD2 TRBJ2-3 TRBV5-1 - TGCGCCAGCAGGGGCCCTTGGGCGGGAGAATTGGGAGATACGCAGTATTTT CASRGPWAGELGDTQYF
TRBD1 TRBJ2-7 TRBV18 - TGTGCCAGCTCACCAGGGACAGGGGAGGAGCAGTACTTC CASSPGTGEEQYF
TRBD1 TRBJ2-7 TRBV25-1 - TGTGCCAGCAGTGATTGGCGGACAGGGGGCTTCTACGAGCAGTACTTC CASSDWRTGGFYEQYF
TRBD2 TRBJ2-2 TRBV11-3 - TGTGCCAGCAGCACGGGAGGAGGCGGGAGCGCCCCCGGGGAGCTGTTTTTT CASSTGGGGSAPGELFF
- TRBJ1-1 TRBV6-2/TRBV6-3 - TGTGCCAGCAGTTACCCGCAGGGGTTTTCGAGCACTGAAGCTTTCTTT CASSYPQGFSSTEAFF
TRBD2 TRBJ2-7 TRBV5-1 - TGCGCCAGCAGCTTGGCCTCGGGGGGTGAGCAGTACTTC CASSLASGGEQYF
TRBD2 TRBJ2-2 TRBV7-3 - TGTGCCAGCAGCGCGACTAGCGGGAGGGCCACCGGGGAGCTGTTTTTT CASSATSGRATGELFF
- TRBJ2-7 TRBV5-1 - TGCGCCAGCAGCTTGGATGGCACTAGCTCCTACGAGCAGTACTTC CASSLDGTSSYEQYF
TRBD2 TRBJ2-3 TRBV9 - TGTGCCAGCAGCCCCCTCGGGACTAGCGGACCCACAGATACGCAGTATTTT CASSPLGTSGPTDTQYF
TRBD1 TRBJ1-4 TRBV5-4 - TGTGCCAGCAGCGCCGAGGGACAGGCCTCCCACGATCAGGAAAAACTGTTTTTT CASSAEGQASHDQEKLFF
TRBD1 TRBJ2-7 TRBV11-2 - TGTGCCAGCAGCCCACAGGGGCGCGAGCAGTACTTC CASSPQGREQYF
TRBD2 TRBJ2-3 TRBV9 - TGTGCCAGCAGCGTCACCCAAAGCGGGAGGGCCACAGATACGCAGTATTTT CASSVTQSGRATDTQYF
- TRBJ2-5 TRBV2 - TGTGCCAGCAGTGCCCAGGCAGGGCGAGGAGAGACCCAGTACTTC CASSAQAGRGETQYF
TRBD1 TRBJ1-1 TRBV18 - TGTGCCAGCTCACCAGGACTTGGACAGGGGGCGCAGGTGGGCACTGAAGCTTTCTTT CASSPGLGQGAQVGTEAFF
TRBD2 TRBJ2-1 TRBV2 - TGTGCCACTGATCGACTAGCGGGATCAGTTAATGAGCAGTTCTTC CATDRLAGSVNEQFF
TRBD2 TRBJ2-7 TRBV5-1 few TGCGCCAGCAGCTTGGCCGGGGGACTAGCGGGAGTGTCTGACGAGCAGTACTTC CASSLAGGLAGVSDEQYF
- TRBJ2-1 TRBV4-1 - TGCGCCAGCAGCCAAGAGATGCTAGTTTACAATGAGCAGTTCTTC CASSQEMLVYNEQFF
- TRBJ1-5 TRBV6-1 - TGTGCCAGCAGTGAAACGAGATTTGCAGGCGCGGGGGGTTATCAGCCCCAGCATTTT CASSETRFAGAGGYQPQHF
- TRBJ2-7 TRBV4-2 - TGTGCCAGCAGCCAAGAGAACACCTACGAGCAGTACTTC CASSQENTYEQYF
- TRBJ1-3 TRBV24-1 - TGTGCCACCAGTGGGGCCGCTGGAAACACCATATATTTT CATSGAAGNTIYF
- TRBJ2-5 TRBV20-1 - TGCAGTGCTAGTAAGGCGGGCGGAGGGGAGACCCAGTACTTC CSASKAGGGETQYF
- TRBJ2-7 TRBV7-2 few TGTGCCAGCAGCCGAACGGGCTCCTACGAGCAGTACTTC CASSRTGSYEQYF
TRBD2 TRBJ2-2 TRBV14 - TGTGCCAGCAGCCAAGTTGGCCTAGCGGGAGAAGGAGGGGAGCTGTTTTTT CASSQVGLAGEGGELFF
TRBD1 TRBJ2-1 TRBV27 - TGTGCCAGCAGCCCGGGACAGGGCGAGCAGTTCTTC CASSPGQGEQFF
- TRBJ1-2 TRBV5-8 - TGTGCCAGCAGCTTGGCCGCAGCGCTCTATGGCTACACCTTC CASSLAAALYGYTF
TRBD1 TRBJ1-1 TRBV3-1/TRBV3-2 once TGTGCCAGCAGCAAACGACAGGGGTCGGGGAGTGAAGCTTTCTTT CASSKRQGSGSEAFF
- TRBJ2-2 TRBV5-1 - TGCGCCAGCAGCCTCCAGGGGCAGAACACCGGGGAGCTGTTTTTT CASSLQGQNTGELFF
TRBD2 TRBJ2-1 TRBV5-1 few TGCGCCAGCAGCTTGGAAATCTCTAGCGGCCTCAATGAGCAGTTCTTC CASSLEISSGLNEQFF
TRBD2 TRBJ2-3 TRBV28 - TGTGCCAGCAGTTCCCCCGGTAGCGGGAGGGCCGATACGCAGTATTTT CASSSPGSGRADTQYF
- TRBJ1-5 TRBV28 - TGTGCCAGCAGTCCCCCCCCGGATCAGCCCCAGCATTTT CASSPPPDQPQHF
TRBD2 TRBJ2-1 TRBV10-3 once TGTGCCATCAGGCGGGAGGGGAGGGGGAATGAGCAGTTCTTC CAIRREGRGNEQFF
- TRBJ1-1 TRBV11-1 - TGTGCCAGCGAGGATAAGAATGTGAACACTGAAGCTTTCTTT CASEDKNVNTEAFF
TRBD1 TRBJ2-3 TRBV30 - TGTGCCACGCGACAGGGGGCGACAGATACGCAGTATTTT CATRQGATDTQYF
TRBD2 TRBJ2-1 TRBV2 - TGTGCCAGCAGCGCCGATGGACTAGGGGCGGGCAATGAGCAGTTCTTC CASSADGLGAGNEQFF
TRBD1 TRBJ2-7 TRBV28 - TGTGCCAGCAACACCGACAGGGGGGTATACGAGCAGTACTTC CASNTDRGVYEQYF